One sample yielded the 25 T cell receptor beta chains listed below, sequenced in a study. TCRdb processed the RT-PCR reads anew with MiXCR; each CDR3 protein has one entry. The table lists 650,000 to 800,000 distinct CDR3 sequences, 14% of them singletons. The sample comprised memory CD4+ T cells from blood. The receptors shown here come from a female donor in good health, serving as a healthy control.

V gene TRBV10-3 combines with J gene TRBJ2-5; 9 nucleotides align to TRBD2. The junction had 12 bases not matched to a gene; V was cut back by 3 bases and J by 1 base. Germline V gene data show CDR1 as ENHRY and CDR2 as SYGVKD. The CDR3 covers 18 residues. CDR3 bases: TGTGCCATCAGTGAATTTTTAGTACTAGCGGGCCTCCAAGAGACCCAGTACTTC. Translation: CAISEFLVLAGLQETQYF.

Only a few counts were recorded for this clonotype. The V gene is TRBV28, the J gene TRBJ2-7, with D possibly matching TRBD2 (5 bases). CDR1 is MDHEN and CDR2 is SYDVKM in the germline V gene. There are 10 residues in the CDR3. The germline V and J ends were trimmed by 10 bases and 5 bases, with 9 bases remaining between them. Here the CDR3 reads CATGGDEQYF. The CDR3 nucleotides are TGTGCCACCGGAGGCGACGAGCAGTACTTC.

CDR3 nucleotides: TGTGCCAGCAGTTTCCCAGGGGGTAATTCACCCCTCCACTTT. Protein product: CASSFPGGNSPLHF. The chain recombines TRBV12-3 or TRBV12-4 with TRBJ1-6; 7 bases are a match to TRBD1. With 3 bases clipped from V and 6 bases from J, the junction kept 2 bases outside the gene matches. This CDR3 has 14 amino acids.

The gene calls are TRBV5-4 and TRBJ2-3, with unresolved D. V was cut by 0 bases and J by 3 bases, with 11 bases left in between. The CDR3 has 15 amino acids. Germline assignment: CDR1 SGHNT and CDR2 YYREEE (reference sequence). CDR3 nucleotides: TGTGCCAGCAGCTTGGCTGGTACCTTGACAGATACGCAGTATTTT. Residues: CASSLAGTLTDTQYF.

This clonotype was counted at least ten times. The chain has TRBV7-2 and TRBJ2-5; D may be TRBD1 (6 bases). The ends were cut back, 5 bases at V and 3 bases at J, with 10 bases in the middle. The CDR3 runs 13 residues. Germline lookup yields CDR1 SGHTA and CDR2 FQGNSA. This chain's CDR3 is CASSLHREETQYF. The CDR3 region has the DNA TGTGCCAGCAGCCTTCACAGGGAAGAGACCCAGTACTTC.

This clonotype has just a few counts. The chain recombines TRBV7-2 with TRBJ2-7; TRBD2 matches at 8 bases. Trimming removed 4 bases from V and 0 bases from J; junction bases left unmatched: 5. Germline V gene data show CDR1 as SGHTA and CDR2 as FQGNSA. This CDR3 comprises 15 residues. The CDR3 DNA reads TGTGCCAGCAGCTCCGCCGGGACTAGCTCCTACGAGCAGTACTTC. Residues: CASSSAGTSSYEQYF.

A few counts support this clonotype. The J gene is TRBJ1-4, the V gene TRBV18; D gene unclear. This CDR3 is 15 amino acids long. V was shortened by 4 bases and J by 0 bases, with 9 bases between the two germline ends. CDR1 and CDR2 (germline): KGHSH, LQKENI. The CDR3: CASSRTVPTNEKLFF. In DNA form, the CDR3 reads TGTGCCAGCTCACGAACAGTCCCAACTAATGAAAAACTGTTTTTT.

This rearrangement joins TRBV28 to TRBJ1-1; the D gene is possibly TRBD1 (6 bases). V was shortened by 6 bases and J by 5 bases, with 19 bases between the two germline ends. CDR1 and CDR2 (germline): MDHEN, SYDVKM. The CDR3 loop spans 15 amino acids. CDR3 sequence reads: CASSRGGAGETEAFF. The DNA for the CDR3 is TGTGCCAGCAGCCGGGGAGGGGCAGGGGAAACTGAAGCTTTCTTT.

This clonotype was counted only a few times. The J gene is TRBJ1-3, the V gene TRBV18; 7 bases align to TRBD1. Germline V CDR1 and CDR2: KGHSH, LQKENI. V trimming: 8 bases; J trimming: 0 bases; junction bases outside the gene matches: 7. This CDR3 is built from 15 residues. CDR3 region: CASSPRQGSGNTIYF. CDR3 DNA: TGTGCCAGCAGCCCAAGACAGGGCTCTGGAAACACCATATATTTT.

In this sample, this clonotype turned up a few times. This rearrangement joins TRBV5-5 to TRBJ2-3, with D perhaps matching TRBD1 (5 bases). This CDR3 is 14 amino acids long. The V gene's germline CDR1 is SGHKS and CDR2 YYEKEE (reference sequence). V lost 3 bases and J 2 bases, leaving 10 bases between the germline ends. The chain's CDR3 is CASSSRALTDTQYF. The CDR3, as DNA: TGTGCCAGCAGCTCCAGGGCACTCACAGATACGCAGTATTTT. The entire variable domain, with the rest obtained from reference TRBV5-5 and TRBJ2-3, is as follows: DAGVTQSPTHLIKTRGQQVTLRCSPISGHKSVSWYQQVLGQGPQFIFQYYEKEERGRGNFPDRFSARQFPNYSSELNVNALLLGDSALYLCASSSRALTDTQYFGPGTRLTVL.

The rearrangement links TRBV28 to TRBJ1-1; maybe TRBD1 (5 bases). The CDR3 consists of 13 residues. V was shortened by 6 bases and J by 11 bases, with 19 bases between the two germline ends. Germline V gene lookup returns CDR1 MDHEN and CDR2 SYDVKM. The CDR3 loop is CASSPRANRGAFF. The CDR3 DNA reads TGTGCCAGCAGCCCCAGGGCTAATCGGGGGGCTTTCTTT.

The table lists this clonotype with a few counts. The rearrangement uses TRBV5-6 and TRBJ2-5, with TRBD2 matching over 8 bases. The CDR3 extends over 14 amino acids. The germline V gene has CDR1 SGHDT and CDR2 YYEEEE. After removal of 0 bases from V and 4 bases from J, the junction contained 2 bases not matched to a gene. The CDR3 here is CASSLGTSLETQYF. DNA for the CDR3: TGTGCCAGCAGCTTGGGGACTAGCCTAGAGACCCAGTACTTC. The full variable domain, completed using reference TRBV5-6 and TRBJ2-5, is DAGVTQSPTHLIKTRGQQVTLRCSPKSGHDTVSWYQQALGQGPQFIFQYYEEEERQRGNFPDRFSGHQFPNYSSELNVNALLLGDSALYLCASSLGTSLETQYFGPGTRLLVL.

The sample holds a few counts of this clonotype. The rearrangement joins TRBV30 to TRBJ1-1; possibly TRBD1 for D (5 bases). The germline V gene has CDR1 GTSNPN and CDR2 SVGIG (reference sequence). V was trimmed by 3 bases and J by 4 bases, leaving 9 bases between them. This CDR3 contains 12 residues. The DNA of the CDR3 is TGTGCCTGGAGGGGGACCTTCACTGAAGCTTTCTTT. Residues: CAWRGTFTEAFF.

CDR3 residues: CASSSSGLAGFTGELFF. The CDR3 DNA follows: TGTGCCAGCAGCAGCTCGGGACTAGCGGGATTCACCGGGGAGCTGTTTTTT. The chain couples TRBV6-5 to TRBJ2-2; 13 bases fit TRBD2. CDR3 length equals 17 residues. CDR1 is MNHEY and CDR2 is SVGAGI in the germline V gene. Trimming removed 6 bases from V and 4 bases from J; junction bases left unmatched: 8.

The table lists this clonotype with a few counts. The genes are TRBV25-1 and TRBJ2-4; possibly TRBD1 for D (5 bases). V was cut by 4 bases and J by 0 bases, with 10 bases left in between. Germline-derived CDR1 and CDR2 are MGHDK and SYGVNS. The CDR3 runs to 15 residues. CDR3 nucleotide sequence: TGTGCCAGCAGTGGGTTTCAGGGAGCCAAAAACATTCAGTACTTC. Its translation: CASSGFQGAKNIQYF. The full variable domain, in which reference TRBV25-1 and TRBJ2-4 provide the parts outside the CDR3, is EADIYQTPRYLVIGTGKKITLECSQTMGHDKMYWYQQDPGMELHLIHYSYGVNSTEKGDLSSESTVSRIRTEHFPLTLESARPSHTSQYLCASSGFQGAKNIQYFGAGTRLSVL.

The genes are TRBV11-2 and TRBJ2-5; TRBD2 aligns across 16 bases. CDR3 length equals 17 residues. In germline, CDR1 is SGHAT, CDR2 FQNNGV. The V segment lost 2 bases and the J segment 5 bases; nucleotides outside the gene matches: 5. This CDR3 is CASSLTGLAGGRETQYF. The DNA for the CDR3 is TGTGCCAGCAGCTTAACGGGACTAGCGGGAGGGAGGGAGACCCAGTACTTC.

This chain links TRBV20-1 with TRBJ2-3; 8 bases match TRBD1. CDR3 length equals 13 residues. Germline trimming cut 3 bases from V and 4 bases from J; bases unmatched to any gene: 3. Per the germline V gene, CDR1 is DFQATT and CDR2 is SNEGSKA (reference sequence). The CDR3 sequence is CSASQGASDTQYF. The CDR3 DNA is TGCAGTGCTAGTCAGGGGGCATCAGATACGCAGTATTTT.

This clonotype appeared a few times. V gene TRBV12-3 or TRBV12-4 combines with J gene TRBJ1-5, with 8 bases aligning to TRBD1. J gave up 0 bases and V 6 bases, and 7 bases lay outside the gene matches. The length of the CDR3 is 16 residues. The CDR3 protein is CASSRGTGRSNQPQHF. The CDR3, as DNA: TGTGCCAGCAGCCGCGGGACAGGACGTAGCAATCAGCCCCAGCATTTT.

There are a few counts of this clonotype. The CDR3 here is CASSPGSGGGPDTQYF. CDR3 sequence (DNA): TGTGCCAGCAGCCCAGGGTCGGGAGGGGGGCCAGATACGCAGTATTTT. The chain is built from TRBV7-2 and TRBJ2-3; TRBD2 matches at 8 bases. V was pared by 5 bases and J by 4 bases, with 11 bases of the junction left unmatched. Per the germline V gene, CDR1 is SGHTA and CDR2 is FQGNSA. The CDR3 covers 16 residues.

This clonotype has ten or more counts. CDR3 in amino acids: CASTLGGDIQYF. DNA for the CDR3: TGTGCCAGCACCCTGGGGGGGGACATTCAGTACTTC. This chain uses TRBV12-3 or TRBV12-4 with TRBJ2-4; TRBD2 matches 7 bases. CDR3 length: 12 residues. V lost 7 bases to trimming and J lost 8 bases; unmatched junction nucleotides: 5.

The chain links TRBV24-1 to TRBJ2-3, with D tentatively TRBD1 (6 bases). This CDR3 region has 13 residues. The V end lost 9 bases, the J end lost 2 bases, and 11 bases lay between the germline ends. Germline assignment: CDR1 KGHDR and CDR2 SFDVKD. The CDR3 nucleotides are TGTGCCACCCAGGGGACCTACACAGATACGCAGTATTTT. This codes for CATQGTYTDTQYF.

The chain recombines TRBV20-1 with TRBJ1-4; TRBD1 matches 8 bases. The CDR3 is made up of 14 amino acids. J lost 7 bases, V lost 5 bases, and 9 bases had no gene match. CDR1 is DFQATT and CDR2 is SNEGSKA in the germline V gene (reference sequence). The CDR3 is CSAQRQGRIEKLFF. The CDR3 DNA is TGCAGTGCTCAGAGACAGGGGCGAATTGAAAAACTGTTTTTT.

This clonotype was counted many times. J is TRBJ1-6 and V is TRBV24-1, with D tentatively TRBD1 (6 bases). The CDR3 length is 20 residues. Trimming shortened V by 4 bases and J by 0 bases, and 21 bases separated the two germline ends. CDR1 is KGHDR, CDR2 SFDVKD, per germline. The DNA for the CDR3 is TGTGCCACCAGTGACGGGGGGGGCGCATTCTTTCGCTCCTATAATTCACCCCTCCACTTT. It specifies CATSDGGGAFFRSYNSPLHF.

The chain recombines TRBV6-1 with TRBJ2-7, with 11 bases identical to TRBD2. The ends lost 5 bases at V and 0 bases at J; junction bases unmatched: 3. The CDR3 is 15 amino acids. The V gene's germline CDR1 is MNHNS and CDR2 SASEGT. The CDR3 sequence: CASSSGLAVSYEQYF. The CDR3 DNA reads TGTGCCAGCAGTTCGGGACTAGCGGTCTCCTACGAGCAGTACTTC.

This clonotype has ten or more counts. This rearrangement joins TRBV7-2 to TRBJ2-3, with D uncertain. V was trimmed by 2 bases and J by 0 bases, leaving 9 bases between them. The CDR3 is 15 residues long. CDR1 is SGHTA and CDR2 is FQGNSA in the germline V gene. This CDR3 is CASSLKPASTDTQYF. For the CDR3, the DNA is TGTGCCAGCAGCTTAAAGCCGGCCAGCACAGATACGCAGTATTTT. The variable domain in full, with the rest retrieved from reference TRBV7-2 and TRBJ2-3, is GAGVSQSPSNKVTEKGKDVELRCDPISGHTALYWYRQSLGQGLEFLIYFQGNSAPDKSGLPSDRFSAERTGGSVSTLTIQRTQQEDSAVYLCASSLKPASTDTQYFGPGTRLTVL.